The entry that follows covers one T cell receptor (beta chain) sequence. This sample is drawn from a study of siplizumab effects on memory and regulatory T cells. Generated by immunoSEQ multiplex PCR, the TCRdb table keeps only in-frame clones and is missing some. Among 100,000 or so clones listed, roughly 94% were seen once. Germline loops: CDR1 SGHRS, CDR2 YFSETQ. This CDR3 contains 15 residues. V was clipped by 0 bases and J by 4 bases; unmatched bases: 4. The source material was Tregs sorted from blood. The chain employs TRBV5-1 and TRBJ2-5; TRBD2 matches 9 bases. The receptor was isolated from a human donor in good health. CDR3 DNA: TGCGCCAGCAGCTTGGGCGGGAGGGCCGGAGAGACCCAGTACTTC. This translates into CASSLGGRAGETQYF.